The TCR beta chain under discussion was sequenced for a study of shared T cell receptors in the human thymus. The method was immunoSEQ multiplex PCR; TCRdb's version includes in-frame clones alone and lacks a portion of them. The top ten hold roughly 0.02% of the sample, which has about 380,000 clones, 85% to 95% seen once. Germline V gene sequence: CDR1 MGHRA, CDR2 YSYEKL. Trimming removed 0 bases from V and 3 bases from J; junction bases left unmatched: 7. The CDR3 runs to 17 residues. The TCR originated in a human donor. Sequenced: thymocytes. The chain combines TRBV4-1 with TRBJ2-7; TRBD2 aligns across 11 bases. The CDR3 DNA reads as TGCGCCAGCAGCCAAGACTGGGGACTAGCGGAGCACTACGAGCAGTACTTC. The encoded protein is CASSQDWGLAEHYEQYF.